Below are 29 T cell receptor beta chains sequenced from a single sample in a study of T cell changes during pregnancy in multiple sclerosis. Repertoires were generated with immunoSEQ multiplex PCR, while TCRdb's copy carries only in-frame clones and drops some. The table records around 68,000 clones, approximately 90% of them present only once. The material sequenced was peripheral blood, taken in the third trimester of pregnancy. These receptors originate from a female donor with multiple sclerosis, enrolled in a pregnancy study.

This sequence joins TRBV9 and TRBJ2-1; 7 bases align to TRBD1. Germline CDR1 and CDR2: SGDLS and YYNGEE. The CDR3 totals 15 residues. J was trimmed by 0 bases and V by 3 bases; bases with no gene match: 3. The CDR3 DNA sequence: TGTGCCAGCAGCGCGACAGGGAGCTCCTACAATGAGCAGTTCTTC. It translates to CASSATGSSYNEQFF.

CDR3 nucleotide sequence: TGTGCCAGCTCACCCCCTCGGGGGGGCCCCTACGAGCAGTACTTC. Translation: CASSPPRGGPYEQYF. The chain recombines TRBV18 with TRBJ2-7; 8 bases agree with TRBD2. Germline lookup yields CDR1 KGHSH and CDR2 LQKENI. Trimming removed 3 bases from V and 2 bases from J; junction bases left unmatched: 6. The CDR3 loop spans 15 amino acids.

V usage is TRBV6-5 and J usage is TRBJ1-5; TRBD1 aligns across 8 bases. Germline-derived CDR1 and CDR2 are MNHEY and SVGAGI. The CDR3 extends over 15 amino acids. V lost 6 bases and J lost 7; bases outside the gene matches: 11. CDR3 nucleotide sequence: TGTGCCAGCAGGTCCCTTCAGGGGGCAGAACAGCCCCAGCATTTT. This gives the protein CASRSLQGAEQPQHF.

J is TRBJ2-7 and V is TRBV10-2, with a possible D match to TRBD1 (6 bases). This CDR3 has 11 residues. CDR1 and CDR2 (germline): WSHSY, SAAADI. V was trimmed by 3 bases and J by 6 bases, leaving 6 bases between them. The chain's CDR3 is CASSEGGEQYF. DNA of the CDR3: TGCGCCAGCAGTGAAGGGGGCGAGCAGTACTTC.

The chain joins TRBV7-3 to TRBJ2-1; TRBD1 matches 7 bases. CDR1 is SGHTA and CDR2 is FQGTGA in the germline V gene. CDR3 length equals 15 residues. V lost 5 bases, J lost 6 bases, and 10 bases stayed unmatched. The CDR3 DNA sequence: TGTGCCAGCAGCCTTGGACAGGCTATTTCCAATGAGCAGTTCTTC. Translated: CASSLGQAISNEQFF.

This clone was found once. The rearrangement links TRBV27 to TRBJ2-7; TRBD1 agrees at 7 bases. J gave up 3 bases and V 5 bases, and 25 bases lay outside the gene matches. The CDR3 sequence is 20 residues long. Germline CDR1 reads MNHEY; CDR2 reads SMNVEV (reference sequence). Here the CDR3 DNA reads TGTGCCAGCAGTACGCTCGTCCCTACGACAGGGAGACGTACCCGCTACGAGCAGTACTTC. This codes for CASSTLVPTTGRRTRYEQYF.

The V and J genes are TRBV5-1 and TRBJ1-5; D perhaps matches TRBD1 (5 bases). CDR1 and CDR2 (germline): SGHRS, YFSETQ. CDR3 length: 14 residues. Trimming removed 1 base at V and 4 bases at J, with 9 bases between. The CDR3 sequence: CASSLTGENQPQHF. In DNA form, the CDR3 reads TGCGCCAGCAGCTTGACAGGCGAGAATCAGCCCCAGCATTTT.

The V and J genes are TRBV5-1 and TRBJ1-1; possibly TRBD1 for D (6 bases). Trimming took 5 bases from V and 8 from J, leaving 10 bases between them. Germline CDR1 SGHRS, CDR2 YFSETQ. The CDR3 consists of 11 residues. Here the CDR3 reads CASRQGLEAFF. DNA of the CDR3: TGCGCCAGCAGACAGGGCCTAGAAGCTTTCTTT. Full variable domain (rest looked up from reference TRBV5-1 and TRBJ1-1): KAGVTQTPRYLIKTRGQQVTLSCSPISGHRSVSWYQQTPGQGLQFLFEYFSETQRNKGNFPGRFSGRQFSNSRSEMNVSTLELGDSALYLCASRQGLEAFFGQGTRLTVV.

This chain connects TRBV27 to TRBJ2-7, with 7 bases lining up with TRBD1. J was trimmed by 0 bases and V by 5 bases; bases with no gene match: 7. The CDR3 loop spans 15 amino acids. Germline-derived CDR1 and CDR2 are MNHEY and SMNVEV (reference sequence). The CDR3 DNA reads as TGTGCCAGCAGTACCAACAGGGGAAACTCCTACGAGCAGTACTTC. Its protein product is CASSTNRGNSYEQYF.

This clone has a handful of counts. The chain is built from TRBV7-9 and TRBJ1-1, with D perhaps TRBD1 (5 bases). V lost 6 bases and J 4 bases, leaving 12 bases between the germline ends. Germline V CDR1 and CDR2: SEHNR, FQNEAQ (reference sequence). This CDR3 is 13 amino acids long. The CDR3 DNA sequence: TGTGCCAGCAGTCTGGACACCATCACTGAAGCTTTCTTT. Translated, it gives CASSLDTITEAFF.

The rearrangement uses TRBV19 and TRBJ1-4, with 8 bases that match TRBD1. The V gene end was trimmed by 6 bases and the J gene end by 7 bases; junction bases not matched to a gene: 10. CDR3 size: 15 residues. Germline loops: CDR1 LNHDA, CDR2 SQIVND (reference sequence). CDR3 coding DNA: TGTGCCAGTAGACCCCCCAGGGGGCACGGTGAAAAACTGTTTTTT. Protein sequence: CASRPPRGHGEKLFF.

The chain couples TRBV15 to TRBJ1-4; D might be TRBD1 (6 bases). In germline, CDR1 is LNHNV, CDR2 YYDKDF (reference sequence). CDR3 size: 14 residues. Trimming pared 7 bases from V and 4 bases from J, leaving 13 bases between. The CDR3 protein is CATNTTGINEKLFF. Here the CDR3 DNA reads TGTGCCACCAACACAACAGGGATTAATGAAAAACTGTTTTTT.

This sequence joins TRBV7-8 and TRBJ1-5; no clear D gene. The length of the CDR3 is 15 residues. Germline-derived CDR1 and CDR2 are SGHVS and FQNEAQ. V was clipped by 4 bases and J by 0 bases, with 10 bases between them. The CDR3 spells CASSSGLNSNQPQHF. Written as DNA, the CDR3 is TGTGCCAGCAGCTCCGGACTGAATAGCAATCAGCCCCAGCATTTT.

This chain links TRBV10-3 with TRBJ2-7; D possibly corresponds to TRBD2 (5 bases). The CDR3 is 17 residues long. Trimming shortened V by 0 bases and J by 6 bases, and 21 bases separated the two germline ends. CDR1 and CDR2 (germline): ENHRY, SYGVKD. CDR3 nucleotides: TGTGCCATCAGTGAGTCGACCGTCATAGGGAGCAGGTGCGAGCAGTACTTC. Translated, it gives CAISESTVIGSRCEQYF.

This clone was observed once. The CDR3 region is CASNPTGFPYGYTF. As DNA, the CDR3 is TGTGCCAGCAACCCGACAGGGTTTCCCTATGGCTACACCTTC. The J gene is TRBJ1-2, the V gene TRBV9; 7 nucleotides match TRBD1. The CDR3 has 14 amino acids. V shed 6 bases and J 4 bases; nucleotides not matched to a gene: 9. Germline V gene data show CDR1 as SGDLS and CDR2 as YYNGEE.

The CDR3 DNA follows: TGTGCCAGCAGCCTTCAGTTTGCCTACGAGCAGTACTTC. It is translated as CASSLQFAYEQYF. The chain carries TRBV6-5 and TRBJ2-7, with D uncertain. Trimming left V 6 bases short and J 2 bases short, with 11 bases between. The CDR3 length is 13 residues. Looked up from germline, CDR1 is MNHEY and CDR2 is SVGAGI.

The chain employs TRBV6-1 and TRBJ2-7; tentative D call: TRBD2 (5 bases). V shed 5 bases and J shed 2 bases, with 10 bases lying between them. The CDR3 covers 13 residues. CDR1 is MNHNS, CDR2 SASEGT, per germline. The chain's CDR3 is CASSPQLAYEQYF. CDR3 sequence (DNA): TGTGCCAGCAGTCCCCAACTAGCCTACGAGCAGTACTTC.

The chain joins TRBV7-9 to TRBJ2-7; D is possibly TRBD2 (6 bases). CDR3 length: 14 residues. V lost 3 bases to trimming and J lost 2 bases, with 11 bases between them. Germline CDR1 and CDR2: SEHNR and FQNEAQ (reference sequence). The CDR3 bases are TGTGCCAGCAGCTTGGGCGGGGCTGCCTACGAGCAGTACTTC. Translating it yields CASSLGGAAYEQYF.

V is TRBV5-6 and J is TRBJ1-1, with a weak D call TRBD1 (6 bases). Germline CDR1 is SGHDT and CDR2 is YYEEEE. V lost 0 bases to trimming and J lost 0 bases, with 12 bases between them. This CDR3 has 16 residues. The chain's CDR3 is CASSLVGGAMNTEAFF. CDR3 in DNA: TGTGCCAGCAGCTTGGTCGGGGGGGCCATGAACACTGAAGCTTTCTTT.

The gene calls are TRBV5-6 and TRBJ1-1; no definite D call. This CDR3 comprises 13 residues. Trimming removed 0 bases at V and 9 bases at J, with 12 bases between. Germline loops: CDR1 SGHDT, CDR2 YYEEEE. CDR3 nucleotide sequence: TGTGCCAGCAGCTTGGCATTTCAGGTGAAAGCTTTCTTT. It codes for CASSLAFQVKAFF.

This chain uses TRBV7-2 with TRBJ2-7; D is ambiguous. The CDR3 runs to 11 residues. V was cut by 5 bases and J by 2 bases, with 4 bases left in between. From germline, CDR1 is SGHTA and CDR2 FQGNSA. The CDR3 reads CASSPTYEQYF. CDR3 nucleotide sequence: TGTGCCAGCAGCCCAACCTACGAGCAGTACTTC.

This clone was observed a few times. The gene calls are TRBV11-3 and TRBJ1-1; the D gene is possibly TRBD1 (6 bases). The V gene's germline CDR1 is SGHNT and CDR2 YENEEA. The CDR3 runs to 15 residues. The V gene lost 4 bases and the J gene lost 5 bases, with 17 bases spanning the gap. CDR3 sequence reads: CASSSGARGRTEAFF. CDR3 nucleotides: TGTGCCAGCAGCTCCGGGGCGCGGGGGCGGACTGAAGCTTTCTTT.

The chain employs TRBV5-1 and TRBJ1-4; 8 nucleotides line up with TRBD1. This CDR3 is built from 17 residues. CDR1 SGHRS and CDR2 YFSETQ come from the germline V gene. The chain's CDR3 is CGQPLRGQGVTNEKLFF. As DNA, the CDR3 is TGCGGCCAGCCCCTCCGTGGACAGGGCGTAACTAATGAAAAACTGTTTTTT.

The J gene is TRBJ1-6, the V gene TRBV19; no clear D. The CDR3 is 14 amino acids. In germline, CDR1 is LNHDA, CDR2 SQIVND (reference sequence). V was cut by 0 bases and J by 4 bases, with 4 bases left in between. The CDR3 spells CASSIDEYNSPLHF. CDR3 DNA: TGTGCCAGTAGTATAGACGAGTATAATTCACCCCTCCACTTT.

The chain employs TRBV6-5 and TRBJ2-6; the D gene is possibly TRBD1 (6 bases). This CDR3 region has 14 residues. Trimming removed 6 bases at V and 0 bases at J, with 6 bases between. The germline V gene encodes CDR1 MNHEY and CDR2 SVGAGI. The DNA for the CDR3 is TGTGCCAGCAGGACAGGCTCTGGGGCCAACGTCCTGACTTTC. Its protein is CASRTGSGANVLTF.

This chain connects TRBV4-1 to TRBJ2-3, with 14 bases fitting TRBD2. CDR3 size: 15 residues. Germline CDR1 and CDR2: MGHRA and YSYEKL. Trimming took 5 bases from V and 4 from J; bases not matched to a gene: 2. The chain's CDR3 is CASSSGLAGADTQYF. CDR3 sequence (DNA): TGCGCCAGCAGCTCGGGACTAGCGGGAGCAGATACGCAGTATTTT.

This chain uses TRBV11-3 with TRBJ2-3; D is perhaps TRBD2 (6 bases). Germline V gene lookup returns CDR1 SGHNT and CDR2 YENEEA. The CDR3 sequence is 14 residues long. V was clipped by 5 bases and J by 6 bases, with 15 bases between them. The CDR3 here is CASSRGWEADTQYF. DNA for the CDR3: TGTGCCAGCAGCCGTGGGTGGGAGGCGGATACGCAGTATTTT.

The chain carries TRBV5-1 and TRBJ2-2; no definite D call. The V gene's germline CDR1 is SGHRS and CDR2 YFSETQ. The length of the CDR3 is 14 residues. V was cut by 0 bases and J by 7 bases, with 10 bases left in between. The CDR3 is CASSLALGGGELFF. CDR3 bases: TGCGCCAGCAGCTTGGCCTTAGGCGGCGGGGAGCTGTTTTTT.

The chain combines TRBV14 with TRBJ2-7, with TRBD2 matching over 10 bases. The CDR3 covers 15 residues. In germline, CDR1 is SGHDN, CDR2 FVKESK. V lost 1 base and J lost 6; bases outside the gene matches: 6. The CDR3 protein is CASSQAGTSVTEQYF. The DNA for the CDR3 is TGTGCCAGCAGCCAAGCCGGGACTAGCGTCACCGAGCAGTACTTC.